These 18 T cell receptor beta chains share one sample of origin, sequenced in a study of blood T cell repertoires in COVID-19. This table comes from immunoSEQ multiplex PCR, and its TCRdb copy is limited to in-frame clones, with some not included. This sample carries fewer than 150,000 clones, 85% to 90% of them seen once, and the ten largest clones take 4.6%. The sequenced sample consisted of peripheral blood. These receptors came from a woman aged 45 to 65 with acute or convalescent COVID-19.

V and J are TRBV2 and TRBJ2-1; D is unclear. The CDR3 runs 13 residues. The germline V and J ends were trimmed by 4 bases and 10 bases, with 14 bases remaining between them. Germline V CDR1 and CDR2: SNHLY, FYNNEI. The CDR3 is CASSVELKREQFF. DNA for the CDR3: TGTGCCAGCAGTGTGGAACTCAAGAGGGAGCAGTTCTTC.

In this sample, this clone turned up once. V and J are TRBV6-5 and TRBJ1-1, with a possible D match to TRBD1 (6 bases). Germline V gene data show CDR1 as MNHEY and CDR2 as SVGAGI. This CDR3 has 12 amino acids. V lost 8 bases and J 2 bases, leaving 9 bases between the germline ends. The CDR3 here is CASGGINTEAFF. The DNA for the CDR3 is TGTGCCAGCGGGGGCATCAACACTGAAGCTTTCTTT.

The gene calls are TRBV12-2 and TRBJ1-2. TRBV12-2 is labeled a pseudogene. The CDR3 consists of 14 residues. Here the CDR3 reads CASRLTTDNYGYTF. CDR3 bases: TGTGCAAGTCGCTTAACTACGGATAACTATGGCTACACCTTC.

The V gene is TRBV21-1, the J gene TRBJ1-2; TRBD1 was called by the table and not checked on the DNA. TRBV21-1 is a documented pseudogene. This CDR3 is built from 15 residues. CDR3 region: CASSKLDRGRIGYTF. The CDR3 coding sequence is TGTGCCAGCAGCAAACTCGACAGGGGGCGTATTGGCTACACCTTC.

The rearrangement joins TRBV6-5 to TRBJ2-2, with D perhaps matching TRBD2 (6 bases). The CDR3 has 14 amino acids. Germline assignment: CDR1 MNHEY and CDR2 SVGAGI. Trimming removed 10 bases at V and 4 bases at J, with 16 bases between. This CDR3 is CATWDWDPTGELFF. CDR3 sequence (DNA): TGTGCCACCTGGGACTGGGACCCCACCGGGGAGCTGTTTTTT.

This CDR3 reads CASSYDGALSYNEQFF. CDR3 DNA: TGTGCCAGTAGCTATGACGGAGCACTTTCCTACAATGAGCAGTTCTTC. The rearrangement joins TRBV19 to TRBJ2-1, with no clear D. The CDR3 runs 16 residues. CDR1 and CDR2 (germline): LNHDA, SQIVND (reference sequence). Trimming removed 6 bases at V and 1 base at J, with 16 bases between.

V and J are TRBV7-2 and TRBJ1-2; D perhaps matches TRBD1 (5 bases). Germline V lookup: CDR1 SGHTA, CDR2 FQGNSA. Trimming removed 1 base at V and 3 bases at J, with 21 bases between. This CDR3 is built from 18 residues. The CDR3 protein is CASSLGSAGLRADYGYTF. For the CDR3, the DNA is TGTGCCAGCAGCTTAGGTTCCGCGGGACTCCGGGCCGACTATGGCTACACCTTC.

This clone was counted once. The chain is built from TRBV11-3 and TRBJ2-1; D gene uncertain. CDR3 length: 12 residues. Trimming took 5 bases from V and 7 from J, leaving 9 bases between them. Germline V gene data show CDR1 as SGHNT and CDR2 as YENEEA. CDR3 loop: CASSTRENEQFF. The CDR3 DNA sequence: TGTGCCAGCAGCACGAGAGAAAATGAGCAGTTCTTC.

The chain couples TRBV27 to TRBJ1-4; a possible D gene is TRBD1 (5 bases). The V gene lost 0 bases and the J gene lost 8 bases, with 13 bases spanning the gap. This CDR3 contains 15 residues. Per the germline V gene, CDR1 is MNHEY and CDR2 is SMNVEV (reference sequence). This CDR3 is CASSLSGQGREKLFF. In nucleotides, the CDR3 is TGTGCCAGCAGTTTATCGGGGCAGGGCAGGGAAAAACTGTTTTTT.

V usage is TRBV7-2 and J usage is TRBJ1-1; tentative D call: TRBD1 (6 bases). The CDR3 runs to 13 residues. V lost 6 bases and J lost 9, with 17 bases in between. Germline CDR1 and CDR2: SGHTA and FQGNSA. The CDR3 spells CASSFQGINQAFF. CDR3 sequence (DNA): TGTGCCAGCAGTTTTCAGGGGATCAACCAAGCTTTCTTT.

CDR3 loop: CASSVDGATAEAFF. CDR3 bases: TGTGCCAGCAGCGTAGACGGAGCGACAGCTGAAGCTTTCTTT. The gene calls are TRBV9 and TRBJ1-1; D is possibly TRBD1 (5 bases). Germline V gene data show CDR1 as SGDLS and CDR2 as YYNGEE. This CDR3 has 14 amino acids. The V gene lost 0 bases and the J gene lost 6 bases, with 12 bases spanning the gap.

Concerning this clone: Additional DNA sequences in this sample encode the identical CDR3. The rearrangement uses TRBV5-4 and TRBJ1-2; D might be TRBD1 (6 bases). Germline CDR1 reads SGHNT; CDR2 reads YYREEE (reference sequence). The CDR3 extends over 13 amino acids. V lost 4 bases and J lost 2, with 9 bases in between. CDR3 loop: CASSPDRNYGYTF. The CDR3 nucleotides are TGTGCCAGCAGCCCGGACAGAAACTATGGCTACACCTTC.

The V call is TRBV30, the J call TRBJ1-2; no clear D. Trimming stripped 1 base from V and 8 bases from J, with 8 bases between. Germline lookup yields CDR1 GTSNPN and CDR2 SVGIG (reference sequence). The CDR3 loop spans 11 amino acids. As DNA, the CDR3 is TGTGCCTGGAGTGAAAACTTAGGCTACACCTTC. Translated, it gives CAWSENLGYTF.

J is TRBJ2-1 and V is TRBV7-2; 11 bases line up with TRBD2. CDR3 length: 17 residues. The germline gives CDR1 SGHTA, CDR2 FQGNSA. Germline trimming cut 2 bases from V and 7 bases from J; bases unmatched to any gene: 10. The CDR3 DNA sequence: TGTGCCAGCAGCTTATATAGGTTAGCGGGAGGGGAAAATGAGCAGTTCTTC. As protein: CASSLYRLAGGENEQFF.

V and J are TRBV3-1 (or the pseudogene TRBV3-2) and TRBJ2-5; 8 bases fit TRBD2. Looked up from germline, CDR1 is LGHDT and CDR2 is YNNKEL (reference sequence). The V and J ends lost 4 bases and 1 base, in that order; junction bases with no gene match: 11. The CDR3 is made up of 17 amino acids. Written as DNA, the CDR3 is TGTGCCAGCAGCCCTTGGGAGGTTAGCGGGGCCCAAGAGACCCAGTACTTC. Amino acids: CASSPWEVSGAQETQYF.

This sequence joins TRBV30 and TRBJ1-4; 8 bases line up with TRBD1. Germline V gives CDR1 GTSNPN, CDR2 SVGIG (reference sequence). CDR3 size: 15 residues. V lost 0 bases and J lost 8; bases outside the gene matches: 8. CDR3 sequence reads: CAWSVQGQGGEKLFF. The DNA of the CDR3 is TGTGCCTGGAGTGTACAAGGACAGGGAGGAGAAAAACTGTTTTTT.

This clone occurred once. The J gene is TRBJ2-7, the V gene TRBV9, with TRBD2 identical over 9 bases. V was pared by 2 bases and J by 5 bases, with 5 bases of the junction left unmatched. The CDR3 spans 14 residues. Germline values: CDR1 SGDLS, CDR2 YYNGEE. CDR3 bases: TGTGCCAGCAGCGTTGCGGGGGGGTCCAACGAGCAGTACTTC. This sequence encodes CASSVAGGSNEQYF.

This clone was seen a single time. The chain combines TRBV30 with TRBJ2-3; TRBD2 agrees at 12 bases. The V gene's germline CDR1 is GTSNPN and CDR2 SVGIG (reference sequence). CDR3 size: 14 residues. J was trimmed by 4 bases and V by 4 bases; bases with no gene match: 3. CDR3 residues: CAWTSGGAPDTQYF. The CDR3 DNA is TGTGCCTGGACTAGCGGGGGGGCCCCAGATACGCAGTATTTT.